The rows below give T cell receptor beta chains drawn from one sample of a study of beta chain features in type 1 diabetes. Sequenced by immunoSEQ multiplex PCR; TCRdb stores in-frame clones only, minus some. The sample has about 370,000 clones; 8% to 10% are singletons. The source material was central memory CD4+ T cells from blood. These receptors all stem from a man aged 30-40 years with type 1 diabetes. The CDR3 runs from the conserved cysteine through the conserved F or W. The order of the fields is D gene, CDR3 length, clone size, V gene, J gene, CDR3 protein, CDR3 DNA. A D gene is named only where the DNA matches it firmly. Size is stated for part of the rows, as once, few or many counts, or as a class when the clone is expanded.

d_gene: TRBD1; len: 15; abundance: many; v_gene: TRBV19; j_gene: TRBJ1-5; CDR3aa: CASTSLDRTLTPQHF; CDR3nt: TGTGCCAGTACCTCCTTGGACAGGACCTTGACGCCCCAGCATTTT
d_gene: TRBD1; len: 15; abundance: .; v_gene: TRBV18; j_gene: TRBJ2-5; CDR3aa: CASSPQGQSQETQYF; CDR3nt: TGTGCCAGCTCACCACAGGGACAGAGCCAAGAGACCCAGTACTTC
d_gene: TRBD2; len: 15; abundance: .; v_gene: TRBV30; j_gene: TRBJ2-7; CDR3aa: CAWKVSGRSSYEQYF; CDR3nt: TGTGCCTGGAAGGTTAGCGGGAGGTCCTCCTACGAGCAGTACTTC
d_gene: TRBD1; len: 14; abundance: .; v_gene: TRBV10-3; j_gene: TRBJ2-2; CDR3aa: CAITGTGGTGELFF; CDR3nt: TGTGCCATCACCGGGACAGGGGGCACCGGGGAGCTGTTTTTT
d_gene: .; len: 13; abundance: .; v_gene: TRBV4-2; j_gene: TRBJ1-2; CDR3aa: CASSQDLKAGYTF; CDR3nt: TGTGCCAGCAGCCAAGACCTGAAAGCCGGCTACACCTTC
d_gene: .; len: 13; abundance: .; v_gene: TRBV19; j_gene: TRBJ2-7; CDR3aa: CASSISGEREQYF; CDR3nt: TGTGCCAGTAGTATATCCGGGGAGCGCGAGCAGTACTTC
d_gene: TRBD1; len: 14; abundance: .; v_gene: TRBV6-6; j_gene: TRBJ1-4; CDR3aa: CASGRTGPNEKLFF; CDR3nt: TGTGCCAGCGGACGGACAGGCCCTAATGAAAAACTGTTTTTT
d_gene: .; len: 12; abundance: .; v_gene: TRBV6-5; j_gene: TRBJ1-2; CDR3aa: CASSRDNYGYTF; CDR3nt: TGTGCCAGCAGCAGGGATAACTATGGCTACACCTTC
d_gene: .; len: 15; abundance: few; v_gene: TRBV6-6; j_gene: TRBJ2-4; CDR3aa: CASSYSSSTKNIQYF; CDR3nt: TGTGCCAGCAGTTACTCGTCGAGTACCAAAAACATTCAGTACTTC
d_gene: TRBD2; len: 15; abundance: .; v_gene: TRBV6-4; j_gene: TRBJ2-7; CDR3aa: CASSVMGGTEYEQYF; CDR3nt: TGTGCCAGCAGTGTCATGGGAGGGACCGAATACGAGCAGTACTTC
d_gene: .; len: 14; abundance: .; v_gene: TRBV27; j_gene: TRBJ2-4; CDR3aa: CASSTRSAKNIQYF; CDR3nt: TGTGCCAGCAGTACCAGGAGTGCCAAAAACATTCAGTACTTC
d_gene: .; len: 15; abundance: few; v_gene: TRBV29-1; j_gene: TRBJ2-5; CDR3aa: CSVQKVQGGQETQYF; CDR3nt: TGCAGCGTCCAGAAGGTACAGGGGGGGCAAGAGACCCAGTACTTC
d_gene: TRBD1; len: 15; abundance: few; v_gene: TRBV28; j_gene: TRBJ1-2; CDR3aa: CASSLGGGENYGYTF; CDR3nt: TGTGCCAGCAGTTTAGGAGGGGGCGAAAACTATGGCTACACCTTC
d_gene: TRBD2; len: 14; abundance: .; v_gene: TRBV10-3; j_gene: TRBJ2-3; CDR3aa: CAISPGLAADTQYF; CDR3nt: TGTGCCATCAGCCCGGGACTAGCGGCAGATACGCAGTATTTT
d_gene: TRBD1; len: 16; abundance: many; v_gene: TRBV7-7; j_gene: TRBJ1-3; CDR3aa: CASSPGTVSSGNTIYF; CDR3nt: TGTGCTAGCAGCCCTGGGACAGTTTCCTCTGGAAACACCATATATTTT
d_gene: .; len: 13; abundance: .; v_gene: TRBV6-5; j_gene: TRBJ1-2; CDR3aa: CASSRDSSDGYTF; CDR3nt: TGTGCCAGCAGCCGAGACAGTAGCGATGGCTACACCTTC
d_gene: .; len: 15; abundance: .; v_gene: TRBV6-5; j_gene: TRBJ1-3; CDR3aa: CASSQSGSEGNTIYF; CDR3nt: TGTGCCAGCAGTCAGAGCGGGTCGGAAGGAAACACCATATATTTT
d_gene: .; len: 15; abundance: many; v_gene: TRBV7-2; j_gene: TRBJ1-3; CDR3aa: CASSLASMVGNTIYF; CDR3nt: TGTGCCAGCAGCTTAGCCTCAATGGTAGGAAACACCATATATTTT
d_gene: TRBD1; len: 15; abundance: few; v_gene: TRBV19; j_gene: TRBJ1-2; CDR3aa: CASISGGAGHYGYTF; CDR3nt: TGTGCCAGTATTTCAGGGGGCGCAGGACACTATGGCTACACCTTC
d_gene: .; len: 14; abundance: few; v_gene: TRBV7-3; j_gene: TRBJ1-2; CDR3aa: CASSPDGANYGYTF; CDR3nt: TGTGCCAGCAGCCCGGACGGGGCTAACTATGGCTACACCTTC
d_gene: .; len: 10; abundance: many; v_gene: TRBV20-1; j_gene: TRBJ2-7; CDR3aa: CSAVRDEQYF; CDR3nt: TGCAGTGCTGTCCGGGACGAGCAGTACTTC
d_gene: TRBD1; len: 13; abundance: few; v_gene: TRBV7-9; j_gene: TRBJ2-1; CDR3aa: CASRQGAGNEQFF; CDR3nt: TGTGCCAGCAGACAGGGGGCTGGGAATGAGCAGTTCTTC
d_gene: TRBD1; len: 18; abundance: few; v_gene: TRBV5-5; j_gene: TRBJ2-7; CDR3aa: CASSLVEGPGGIRSEQYF; CDR3nt: TGTGCCAGCAGCTTGGTAGAAGGCCCAGGGGGAATTCGGTCCGAGCAGTACTTC
d_gene: .; len: 15; abundance: few; v_gene: TRBV7-2; j_gene: TRBJ2-6; CDR3aa: CASSRQSSGANVLTF; CDR3nt: TGTGCCAGCAGCCGCCAGAGCTCTGGGGCCAACGTCCTGACTTTC
d_gene: .; len: 15; abundance: .; v_gene: TRBV7-8; j_gene: TRBJ2-1; CDR3aa: CASISGRSSYNEQFF; CDR3nt: TGTGCCAGCATAAGCGGTCGAAGCTCCTACAATGAGCAGTTCTTC
d_gene: TRBD1; len: 14; abundance: .; v_gene: TRBV28; j_gene: TRBJ1-2; CDR3aa: CASSVDRDYYGYTF; CDR3nt: TGTGCCAGCAGTGTCGACAGGGACTACTATGGCTACACCTTC
d_gene: .; len: 11; abundance: .; v_gene: TRBV20-1; j_gene: TRBJ2-7; CDR3aa: CSATNTYEQYF; CDR3nt: TGCAGTGCAACCAATACCTACGAGCAGTACTTC
d_gene: TRBD1; len: 15; abundance: .; v_gene: TRBV6-1; j_gene: TRBJ1-2; CDR3aa: CAISERRQGEDGYTF; CDR3nt: TGTGCCATCAGTGAACGGCGACAGGGGGAAGATGGCTACACCTTC
d_gene: .; len: 13; abundance: few; v_gene: TRBV2; j_gene: TRBJ1-1; CDR3aa: CATRTDQNTEAFF; CDR3nt: TGTGCCACTCGGACAGATCAGAACACTGAAGCTTTCTTT
d_gene: .; len: 16; abundance: .; v_gene: TRBV6-5; j_gene: TRBJ1-4; CDR3aa: CASSYAWGRDNEKLFF; CDR3nt: TGTGCCAGCAGTTACGCATGGGGGAGGGATAATGAAAAACTGTTTTTT
d_gene: .; len: 13; abundance: .; v_gene: TRBV7-6; j_gene: TRBJ1-1; CDR3aa: CASSFGMNTEAFF; CDR3nt: TGTGCCAGCAGCTTCGGGATGAACACTGAAGCTTTCTTT
d_gene: TRBD2; len: 14; abundance: .; v_gene: TRBV6-6; j_gene: TRBJ2-7; CDR3aa: CAISSGTSSYEQYF; CDR3nt: TGTGCCATCAGCAGCGGGACTAGCTCCTACGAGCAGTACTTC
d_gene: .; len: 15; abundance: .; v_gene: TRBV29-1; j_gene: TRBJ1-1; CDR3aa: CSVGAGWGMGTEAFF; CDR3nt: .
d_gene: .; len: 16; abundance: few; v_gene: TRBV29-1; j_gene: TRBJ2-6; CDR3aa: CSVSQYRGSGANVLTF; CDR3nt: TGCAGCGTCTCACAGTACCGAGGCTCTGGGGCCAACGTCCTGACTTTC
d_gene: TRBD2; len: 14; abundance: .; v_gene: TRBV7-2; j_gene: TRBJ2-7; CDR3aa: CASSLVGGEGEQYF; CDR3nt: TGTGCCAGCAGCTTAGTTGGAGGGGAGGGCGAGCAGTACTTC
d_gene: .; len: 18; abundance: few; v_gene: TRBV19; j_gene: TRBJ2-4; CDR3aa: CASSIGPFDTVAKNIQYF; CDR3nt: TGTGCCAGTAGTATAGGCCCTTTCGACACCGTAGCCAAAAACATTCAGTACTTC
d_gene: .; len: 13; abundance: few; v_gene: TRBV6-6; j_gene: TRBJ2-7; CDR3aa: CASSLGINYEQYF; CDR3nt: TGTGCCAGCAGTCTCGGGATTAACTACGAGCAGTACTTC
d_gene: .; len: 14; abundance: many; v_gene: TRBV27; j_gene: TRBJ2-3; CDR3aa: CASSSRGLTDTQYF; CDR3nt: TGTGCCAGCAGTTCAAGGGGCCTCACAGATACGCAGTATTTT
d_gene: .; len: 13; abundance: few; v_gene: TRBV6-1; j_gene: TRBJ1-1; CDR3aa: CASSSNTNTEAFF; CDR3nt: TGTGCCAGCAGTTCCAACACGAACACTGAAGCTTTCTTT
d_gene: TRBD2; len: 16; abundance: .; v_gene: TRBV5-1; j_gene: TRBJ2-7; CDR3aa: CASSLGSGMISYEQYF; CDR3nt: TGCGCCAGCAGCTTGGGTAGCGGGATGATCTCCTACGAGCAGTACTTC
d_gene: .; len: 13; abundance: few; v_gene: TRBV4-3; j_gene: TRBJ2-2; CDR3aa: CASSQEQAGELFF; CDR3nt: TGCGCCAGCAGCCAAGAACAGGCCGGGGAGCTGTTTTTT
d_gene: .; len: 12; abundance: .; v_gene: TRBV6-5; j_gene: TRBJ1-5; CDR3aa: CASSYSAQPQHF; CDR3nt: TGTGCCAGCAGTTACTCGGCCCAGCCCCAGCATTTT
d_gene: TRBD1; len: 16; abundance: .; v_gene: TRBV11-2; j_gene: TRBJ2-7; CDR3aa: CASSPAVDRGSYEQYF; CDR3nt: TGTGCCAGCAGCCCGGCGGTTGACAGGGGAAGCTACGAGCAGTACTTC
d_gene: TRBD2; len: 14; abundance: .; v_gene: TRBV10-3; j_gene: TRBJ2-1; CDR3aa: CATRTSGRSSEQFF; CDR3nt: TGTGCCACGAGGACTAGCGGGAGAAGTAGTGAGCAGTTCTTC
d_gene: .; len: 17; abundance: .; v_gene: TRBV28; j_gene: TRBJ1-1; CDR3aa: CASSFRDGPQGITEAFF; CDR3nt: TGTGCCAGCAGTTTCAGAGATGGACCACAGGGTATAACTGAAGCTTTCTTT
d_gene: TRBD2; len: 16; abundance: few; v_gene: TRBV4-2; j_gene: TRBJ2-7; CDR3aa: CASSQAGAGGGYEQYF; CDR3nt: TGTGCCAGCAGCCAAGCTGGGGCGGGAGGAGGCTACGAGCAGTACTTC
d_gene: TRBD2; len: 15; abundance: .; v_gene: TRBV19; j_gene: TRBJ2-1; CDR3aa: CASSGLAATYNEQFF; CDR3nt: TGTGCCAGTAGTGGACTAGCGGCAACCTACAATGAGCAGTTCTTC